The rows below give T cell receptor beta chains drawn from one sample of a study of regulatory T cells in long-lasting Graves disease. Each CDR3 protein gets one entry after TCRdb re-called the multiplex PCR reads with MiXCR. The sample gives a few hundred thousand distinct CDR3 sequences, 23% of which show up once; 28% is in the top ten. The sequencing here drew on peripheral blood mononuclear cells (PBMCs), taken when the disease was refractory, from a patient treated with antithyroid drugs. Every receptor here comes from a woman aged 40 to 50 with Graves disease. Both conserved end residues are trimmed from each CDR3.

ASSNTNTGELF,TRBJ2-2,TRBV12-3/TRBV12-4
SARGSSGAESLEAF,TRBJ1-1,TRBV20-1
ASSLYGSGYEQY,TRBJ2-7,TRBV28
ASSLGRLGTGPDTQY,TRBJ2-3,TRBV7-9
ASSPSGTGDSGANVLT,TRBJ2-6,TRBV28
ASSDPGLGSNEQF,TRBJ2-1,TRBV28
ASSLSAPGQGDEKLF,TRBJ1-4,TRBV19
ASSPSKGGLWDQPQH,TRBJ1-5,TRBV28
ASSLLAGDGEQY,TRBJ2-7,TRBV12-3/TRBV12-4
ASWTSGRAGRNIQY,TRBJ2-4,TRBV27
SAAGETQY,TRBJ2-5,TRBV20-1
ASSLVFRETQY,TRBJ2-5,TRBV11-2
ASRNPLGLTEAF,TRBJ1-1,TRBV19
ASSGDRLNQPQH,TRBJ1-5,TRBV2
ASSGTGVDQPQH,TRBJ1-5,TRBV6-1
ASSLRSAYNEQF,TRBJ2-1,TRBV28
ASSLGMYLGISGANVLT,TRBJ2-6,TRBV11-2
ASSEDASQETQY,TRBJ2-5,TRBV2
ASSQAASGSIYEQY,TRBJ2-7,TRBV28
ASSIRDTLDGYT,TRBJ1-2,TRBV19